The subject of this entry is one T cell receptor (beta chain). The sample is drawn from a study of T cell responses to AZD1222 COVID-19 vaccine. Assay used: immunoSEQ multiplex PCR; TCRdb lists only in-frame clones, some missing. Of approximately 200,000 clones listed, more than 85% are singletons. Trimming shortened V by 1 base and J by 7 bases, and 10 bases separated the two germline ends. Per germline, CDR1 SEHNR and CDR2 FQNEAQ (reference sequence). The CDR3 is 14 residues long. The source material was peripheral blood, sampled 28 days after the second AZD1222 dose. The TCR sequence derives from an adult who received the AZD1222 COVID-19 vaccine. This sequence joins TRBV7-9 and TRBJ1-4; tentatively, D is TRBD1 (5 bases). Here the CDR3 DNA reads TGTGCCAGCAGCTTAGTAGGGGCGGGTGAAAAACTGTTTTTT. Amino acid sequence: CASSLVGAGEKLFF.